Listed here are 30 T cell receptor beta chains from one sample, sequenced in a study of cytomegalovirus exposure and HLA in healthy donors. The PCR was carried out with 60 Vbeta primers and 13 Jbeta primers. Produced via immunoSEQ multiplex PCR; TCRdb's table is partial and in-frame only. The sample lists around 130,000 clones, around 80% occurring once. Sample: PBMCs. The receptors were sampled from a female donor in good health and CMV-seronegative.

A few counts support this clone. DNA of the CDR3: TGTGCCAGCAGTGCGACAGGGCGAGGGGAGCAGTACTTC. Amino acids: CASSATGRGEQYF. The rearrangement uses TRBV25-1 and TRBJ2-7; 7 bases match TRBD1. Unmatched junction bases numbered 7, after V lost 4 bases and J lost 7 bases. CDR1 MGHDK and CDR2 SYGVNS come from the germline V gene. This CDR3 has 13 amino acids.

This chain links TRBV13 with TRBJ2-3; D may be TRBD2 (5 bases). This CDR3 region has 13 residues. Looked up from germline, CDR1 is PRHDT and CDR2 is FYEKMQ (reference sequence). Trimming took off 3 bases at V and 4 bases at J, with 8 bases between the two ends. This chain's CDR3 is CASSLRGPDTQYF. The CDR3 region has the DNA TGTGCCAGCAGCTTGCGAGGGCCAGATACGCAGTATTTT.

This clone is a singleton in its sample. V usage is TRBV6-4 and J usage is TRBJ2-2, with 7 bases identical to TRBD1. The CDR3 extends over 13 amino acids. Losses at the gene ends were 5 bases for V and 5 bases for J; bases not matched to a gene: 2. CDR1 and CDR2 from the germline V gene are MRHNA and SNTAGT. CDR3 sequence reads: CASSKGATGELFF. CDR3 coding DNA: TGTGCCAGCAGTAAGGGGGCGACCGGGGAGCTGTTTTTT.

The gene calls are TRBV19 and TRBJ2-6; D perhaps matches TRBD2 (5 bases). CDR3 size: 16 residues. Per germline, CDR1 LNHDA and CDR2 SQIVND (reference sequence). Deletions cut 4 bases from V and 9 bases from J, with 19 bases between. DNA of the CDR3: TGTGCCAGTAGTACCCCCCTGACGAGGGAACGCAACGTCCTGACTTTC. Amino acid sequence: CASSTPLTRERNVLTF.

The chain joins TRBV7-2 to TRBJ2-7, with a tentative D call TRBD1 (5 bases). Germline V gives CDR1 SGHTA, CDR2 FQGNSA. Trimming stripped 5 bases from V and 0 bases from J, with 8 bases between. There are 13 residues in the CDR3. CDR3 amino acids: CASSRQSSYEQYF. DNA of the CDR3: TGTGCCAGCAGCCGACAGAGCTCCTACGAGCAGTACTTC.

The V gene is TRBV27, the J gene TRBJ2-7; D is undetermined. Germline V gene lookup returns CDR1 MNHEY and CDR2 SMNVEV (reference sequence). Trimming took off 4 bases at V and 0 bases at J, with 7 bases between the two ends. This CDR3 is built from 13 residues. The CDR3 reads CASSYRSSYEQYF. The CDR3 DNA reads as TGTGCCAGCAGTTATCGGAGCTCCTACGAGCAGTACTTC.

About this clone: The same CDR3 is also encoded by other DNA sequences in this sample. The chain has TRBV7-6 and TRBJ2-2; D is uncertain. Germline lookup yields CDR1 SGHVS and CDR2 FNYEAQ. This CDR3 has 14 residues. V lost 2 bases and J 0 bases, leaving 4 bases between the germline ends. The CDR3 coding sequence is TGTGCCAGCAGCTTAACATCGAACACCGGGGAGCTGTTTTTT. Its protein is CASSLTSNTGELFF.

The rearrangement links TRBV5-8 to TRBJ1-2; no clear D. The V end was cut by 1 base, the J end by 4 bases, with 8 bases between. This CDR3 comprises 13 residues. Germline CDR1 reads SGHTS; CDR2 reads YDEGEE. This CDR3 reads CASSLLSSYGYTF. CDR3 nucleotide sequence: TGTGCCAGCAGCTTGTTGAGTTCCTATGGCTACACCTTC.

This chain joins TRBV28 and TRBJ2-7; tentative D call: TRBD2 (6 bases). Deletions cut 2 bases from V and 4 bases from J, with 15 bases between. In germline, CDR1 is MDHEN, CDR2 SYDVKM. The CDR3 totals 15 residues. In nucleotides, the CDR3 is TGTGCCAGCAGTTTAAGCCAGAGACTAGATTACGAGCAGTACTTC. Its protein product is CASSLSQRLDYEQYF.

The chain couples TRBV28 to TRBJ2-5; 7 nucleotides line up with TRBD2. The germline V gene encodes CDR1 MDHEN and CDR2 SYDVKM. CDR3 size: 13 residues. Trimming removed 3 bases from V and 2 bases from J; junction bases left unmatched: 0. CDR3 sequence: CASSLGGQETQYF. In DNA form, the CDR3 reads TGTGCCAGCAGTTTGGGGGGGCAAGAGACCCAGTACTTC.

The chain is built from TRBV28 and TRBJ1-1; D is unresolved. The CDR3 totals 11 residues. The ends were cut back, 4 bases at V and 3 bases at J, with 3 bases in the middle. In germline, CDR1 is MDHEN, CDR2 SYDVKM. CDR3 protein: CASSSYTEAFF. The CDR3 DNA sequence: TGTGCCAGCAGTTCTTACACTGAAGCTTTCTTT.

This clone has just one count. The J gene is TRBJ2-7, the V gene TRBV29-1; 9 bases are a match to TRBD1. Germline CDR1 is SQVTM and CDR2 is ANQGSEA. The CDR3 has 16 amino acids. J was trimmed by 1 base and V by 6 bases; bases with no gene match: 13. In nucleotides, the CDR3 is TGCAGCGTAGCCGCTCCGGGACAGGGTGGATCCTACGAGCAGTACTTC. It translates to CSVAAPGQGGSYEQYF.

This clone was observed once. The rearrangement joins TRBV28 to TRBJ1-4; unclear D gene. The CDR3 has 15 amino acids. CDR1 and CDR2 from the germline V gene are MDHEN and SYDVKM. Deletions cut 3 bases from V and 8 bases from J, with 16 bases between. As DNA, the CDR3 is TGTGCCAGCAGTTTTTTCGCGGGAGCCGCCGAAAAACTGTTTTTT. It encodes CASSFFAGAAEKLFF.

The chain carries TRBV4-1 and TRBJ2-5; 7 positions match TRBD1. The better agreement between TRBJ2-7 and the DNA end casts doubt on the J call. The CDR3 has 16 amino acids. Germline CDR1 MGHRA, CDR2 YSYEKL. The DNA for the CDR3 is TGCGCCAGCAGTCTGCCCGGGACAGCGCCATCCTACGAGCAGTACTTC. The encoded protein is CASSLPGTAPSYEQYF.

The chain links TRBV6-4 to TRBJ1-1; TRBD1 is a possible D gene (5 bases). The V end lost 4 bases, the J end lost 4 bases, and 10 bases lay between the germline ends. Looked up from germline, CDR1 is MRHNA and CDR2 is SNTAGT. The CDR3 extends over 13 amino acids. CDR3 bases: TGTGCCAGCAGTGCCACAGGTAGCACTGAAGCTTTCTTT. Amino acids: CASSATGSTEAFF.

The rearrangement uses TRBV7-9 and TRBJ1-4, with TRBD1 matching 9 bases. The ends lost 2 bases at V and 11 bases at J; junction bases unmatched: 12. The CDR3 runs 16 residues. CDR1 SEHNR and CDR2 FQNEAQ come from the germline V gene (reference sequence). Here the CDR3 reads CASSLPRGGDRVKLFF. The CDR3 coding sequence is TGTGCCAGCAGCTTACCCAGGGGAGGGGACAGGGTTAAACTGTTTTTT.

V and J are TRBV27 and TRBJ2-5; 10 bases agree with TRBD2. CDR1 is MNHEY and CDR2 is SMNVEV in the germline V gene (reference sequence). V lost 2 bases to trimming and J lost 4 bases; unmatched junction nucleotides: 7. The CDR3 totals 16 residues. The CDR3, as DNA: TGTGCCAGCAGTTTAGTCCTAGCGGGAGAGGGAGAGACCCAGTACTTC. Translating gives CASSLVLAGEGETQYF.

This chain uses TRBV29-1 with TRBJ2-7; 12 nucleotides match TRBD2. This CDR3 comprises 16 residues. CDR1 SQVTM and CDR2 ANQGSEA come from the germline V gene. The J segment lost 2 bases and the V segment lost 5 bases, leaving 10 bases of the junction unmatched. The CDR3 DNA reads TGCAGCGTTTTGGTGACCAGGACTAGCGGGACCTACGAGCAGTACTTC. It is translated as CSVLVTRTSGTYEQYF.

V and J are TRBV9 and TRBJ2-1, with 7 bases that match TRBD2. Germline CDR1 and CDR2: SGDLS and YYNGEE. V was clipped by 0 bases and J by 7 bases; unmatched bases: 10. The CDR3 runs 16 residues. CDR3 protein: CASSVVREGPGNEQFF. CDR3 nucleotide sequence: TGTGCCAGCAGCGTAGTAAGGGAGGGCCCGGGTAATGAGCAGTTCTTC.

The chain recombines TRBV19 with TRBJ2-1; the D gene is possibly TRBD2 (5 bases). The V end was cut by 7 bases, the J end by 3 bases, with 13 bases between. The CDR3 has 14 residues. CDR1 LNHDA and CDR2 SQIVND come from the germline V gene (reference sequence). The CDR3 DNA reads as TGTGCCAGTACGAGGGCCGGGATCTACAATGAGCAGTTCTTC. Protein sequence: CASTRAGIYNEQFF. The entire variable domain, with the rest obtained from reference TRBV19 and TRBJ2-1, is as follows: DGGITQSPKYLFRKEGQNVTLSCEQNLNHDAMYWYRQDPGQGLRLIYYSQIVNDFQKGDIAEGYSVSREKKESFPLTVTSAQKNPTAFYLCASTRAGIYNEQFFGPGTRLTVL.

This clone was counted once. V and J are TRBV9 and TRBJ1-1; D is possibly TRBD1 (6 bases). The germline CDR1 and CDR2 sequences are SGDLS and YYNGEE. With 5 bases removed from V and 3 bases from J, the gap between germline ends came to 20 bases. The CDR3 loop spans 16 amino acids. CDR3 in amino acids: CASRTGAGAGDTEAFF. The CDR3 DNA reads TGTGCCAGCAGAACTGGGGCAGGGGCTGGGGACACTGAAGCTTTCTTT.

The chain couples TRBV15 to TRBJ2-6, with 7 positions matching TRBD1. Germline CDR1 LNHNV, CDR2 YYDKDF (reference sequence). Trimming took 1 base from V and 0 from J; bases not matched to a gene: 9. The CDR3 sequence is 19 residues long. This chain's CDR3 is CATSRGVGTVNSGANVLTF. The CDR3 bases are TGTGCCACCAGCAGAGGTGTTGGGACAGTGAACTCTGGGGCCAACGTCCTGACTTTC.

This chain connects TRBV20-1 to TRBJ1-1; D gene uncertain. The CDR3 is made up of 11 amino acids. Trimming stripped 6 bases from V and 1 base from J, with 6 bases between. Germline assignment: CDR1 DFQATT and CDR2 SNEGSKA (reference sequence). The DNA for the CDR3 is TGCAGTGCCGAACAGAACACTGAAGCTTTCTTT. It specifies CSAEQNTEAFF.

This chain joins TRBV19 and TRBJ2-3; 11 bases are shared with TRBD2. Per the germline V gene, CDR1 is LNHDA and CDR2 is SQIVND (reference sequence). Unmatched junction bases numbered 7, after V lost 8 bases and J lost 3 bases. The CDR3 has 15 residues. CDR3 residues: CASSTRTSGTDTQYF. In nucleotides, the CDR3 is TGTGCCAGTTCAACACGGACTAGCGGGACAGATACGCAGTATTTT.

The J gene is TRBJ1-1, the V gene TRBV15, with unresolved D. The CDR3 loop spans 14 amino acids. Trimming stripped 5 bases from V and 5 bases from J, with 15 bases between. Germline V CDR1 and CDR2: LNHNV, YYDKDF (reference sequence). The CDR3, as DNA: TGTGCCACCAGCGAAGCGGCTGAGAGGACTGAAGCTTTCTTT. Amino acids: CATSEAAERTEAFF.

J is TRBJ1-1 and V is TRBV5-4, with D perhaps TRBD1 (5 bases). This CDR3 is built from 17 residues. CDR1 and CDR2 from the germline V gene are SGHNT and YYREEE (reference sequence). Trimming shortened V by 5 bases and J by 5 bases, and 25 bases separated the two germline ends. CDR3 sequence: CASSSAGPLRKGTEAFF. CDR3 in DNA: TGTGCCAGCAGTTCAGCGGGACCGCTGCGTAAGGGGACTGAAGCTTTCTTT.

This clone has a single count. The chain couples TRBV18 to TRBJ1-4, with TRBD1 matching 7 bases. Looked up from germline, CDR1 is KGHSH and CDR2 is LQKENI. The V segment lost 6 bases and the J segment 4 bases; nucleotides outside the gene matches: 2. This CDR3 spans 13 amino acids. The DNA of the CDR3 is TGTGCCAGCTCTGGGACAGATAATGAAAAACTGTTTTTT. It is translated as CASSGTDNEKLFF.

The V gene is TRBV27, the J gene TRBJ1-2; 10 bases are a match to TRBD1. J was trimmed by 8 bases and V by 5 bases; bases with no gene match: 8. Germline-derived CDR1 and CDR2 are MNHEY and SMNVEV (reference sequence). This CDR3 has 14 amino acids. The CDR3: CASSTRDRGYGYTF. The DNA for the CDR3 is TGTGCCAGCAGTACCCGGGACAGGGGATACGGCTACACCTTC.

The chain joins TRBV19 to TRBJ2-1, with D perhaps matching TRBD2 (5 bases). Germline CDR1 LNHDA, CDR2 SQIVND (reference sequence). The ends were cut back, 5 bases at V and 7 bases at J, with 12 bases in the middle. The CDR3 has 13 residues. DNA for the CDR3: TGTGCCAGTAGTGTCAGATCGGGGAATGAGCAGTTCTTC. This gives the protein CASSVRSGNEQFF. Combining the CDR3 with reference TRBV19 and TRBJ2-1 gives the whole variable domain DGGITQSPKYLFRKEGQNVTLSCEQNLNHDAMYWYRQDPGQGLRLIYYSQIVNDFQKGDIAEGYSVSREKKESFPLTVTSAQKNPTAFYLCASSVRSGNEQFFGPGTRLTVL.

The V and J genes are TRBV28 and TRBJ2-7; D unresolved. V was trimmed by 6 bases and J by 2 bases, leaving 5 bases between them. The germline V gene has CDR1 MDHEN and CDR2 SYDVKM. The length of the CDR3 is 11 residues. The CDR3 loop reads CASSLTYEQYF. In nucleotides, the CDR3 is TGTGCCAGCAGCCTTACCTACGAGCAGTACTTC. The full variable domain, its missing parts supplied by reference TRBV28 and TRBJ2-7, is DVKVTQSSRYLVKRTGEKVFLECVQDMDHENMFWYRQDPGLGLRLIYFSYDVKMKEKGDIPEGYSVSREKKERFSLILESASTNQTSMYLCASSLTYEQYFGPGTRLTVT.